Reported below is one TCR beta chain. TCRdb processed the RT-PCR reads anew with MiXCR; each CDR3 protein has one entry. The sample yields about 540,000 distinct CDR3 sequences, approximately 24% seen once. This sample was included in a study of response to subunit inactivated influenza vaccine. CDR1 is SGHNT and CDR2 is YYREEE in the germline V gene (reference sequence). The V gene end was trimmed by 3 bases and the J gene end by 4 bases; junction bases not matched to a gene: 7. The CDR3 is 15 residues long. This same sample was also taken into another study, of T cells expressing NK-cell markers. From that study: A 5'RACE template switching approach incorporating UMIs was used to make TCR beta cDNA. In a group of several donors, dominant NKG2C+ clonotypes represented 1.0-7.0% of CD8+ T cells. Among four donors, these clonotypes also ranked first in the CD3+CD56-NKG2C+ fraction.

The TCR originated in a man aged 50-60 years who received an inactivated influenza vaccine. The J gene is TRBJ2-5, the V gene TRBV5-4; TRBD2 matches 9 bases. The starting material was CD4+ T cells sorted from PBMCs, obtained roughly 12 days after vaccination. The DNA for the CDR3 is TGTGCCAGCAGCTGGGGCGGGGGGGATCGAGAGACCCAGTACTTC. Protein sequence: CASSWGGGDRETQYF.